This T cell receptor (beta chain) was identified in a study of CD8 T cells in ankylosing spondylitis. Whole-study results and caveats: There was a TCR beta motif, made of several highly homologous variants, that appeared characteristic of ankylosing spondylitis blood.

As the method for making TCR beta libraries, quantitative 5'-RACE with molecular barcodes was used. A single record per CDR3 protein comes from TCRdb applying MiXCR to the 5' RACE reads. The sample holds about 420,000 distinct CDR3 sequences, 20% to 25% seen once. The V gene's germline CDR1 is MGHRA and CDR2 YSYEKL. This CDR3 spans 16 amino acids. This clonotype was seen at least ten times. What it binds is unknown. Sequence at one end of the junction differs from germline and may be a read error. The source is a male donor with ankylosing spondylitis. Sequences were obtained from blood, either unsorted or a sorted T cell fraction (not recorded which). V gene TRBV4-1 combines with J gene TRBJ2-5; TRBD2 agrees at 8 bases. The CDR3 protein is CASSEDGLAIKETQYF. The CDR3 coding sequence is TGCGCCAGCAGCGAAGACGGACTAGCAATAAAAGAGACCCAGTACTTC.